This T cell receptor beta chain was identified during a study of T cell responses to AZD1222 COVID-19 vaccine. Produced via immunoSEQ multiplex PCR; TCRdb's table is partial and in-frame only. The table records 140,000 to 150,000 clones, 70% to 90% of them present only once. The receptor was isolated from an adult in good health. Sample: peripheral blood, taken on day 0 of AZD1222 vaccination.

CDR3 DNA sequence: TGTGCCAGCAGCTTAACCTGGAACACTGAAGCTTTCTTT. The encoded protein is CASSLTWNTEAFF. The rearrangement uses TRBV11-2 and TRBJ1-1, with no clear D. Between the trimmed V and J ends, which lost 2 bases and 1 base, there was a span of 5 bases. Germline V gene data show CDR1 as SGHAT and CDR2 as FQNNGV. CDR3 length: 13 amino acids.